Listed here are 7 T cell receptor beta chains from one sample, sequenced in a study of CD8+ T cells in alopecia areata. Following extraction, RNA underwent reverse transcription to cDNA, which served as the sequencing template. Here immunoSEQ multiplex PCR was the method, and the copy in TCRdb shows in-frame clones only, minus some. The sample lists 150,000 to 200,000 clones, roughly 60% occurring once. Treatment defined: oral pan-JAK inhibitor, 5-10 mg twice daily. The input for sequencing was CD4+ T cells sorted from blood, taken at week 24, from a patient treated with tofacitinib. The source of these receptors is a human donor with alopecia areata.

J is TRBJ1-1 and V is TRBV29-1; TRBD1 matches at 10 bases. Germline CDR1 SQVTM, CDR2 ANQGSEA. V lost 7 bases and J lost 4; bases outside the gene matches: 3. The CDR3 is 12 residues long. The CDR3 region is CSGWTGGTEAFF. Here the CDR3 DNA reads TGCAGCGGCTGGACAGGGGGCACTGAAGCTTTCTTT.

The gene calls are TRBV6-5 and TRBJ2-3; TRBD2 is a possible D gene (6 bases). Trimming pared 3 bases from V and 2 bases from J, leaving 15 bases between. The CDR3 is 16 amino acids. Germline V lookup: CDR1 MNHEY, CDR2 SVGAGI. CDR3 amino acids: CASSYSSAGLTDTQYF. In DNA form, the CDR3 reads TGTGCCAGCAGTTATTCTAGCGCCGGCCTCACAGATACGCAGTATTTT.

The table lists this clone with a count of one. This sequence joins TRBV2 and TRBJ2-2, with D perhaps matching TRBD2 (5 bases). This CDR3 has 14 residues. With 7 bases removed from V and 4 bases from J, the gap between germline ends came to 13 bases. CDR1 and CDR2 from the germline V gene are SNHLY and FYNNEI. The CDR3 protein is CASNRGISTGELFF. The CDR3 DNA reads as TGTGCCAGCAATCGGGGAATTTCCACCGGGGAGCTGTTTTTT.

This chain uses TRBV29-1 with TRBJ2-3; D is undetermined. This CDR3 is built from 14 residues. From germline, CDR1 is SQVTM and CDR2 ANQGSEA. V gave up 5 bases and J gave up 3 bases, with 15 bases separating them. The CDR3 region has the DNA TGCAGCGTTCGTGACGTGAAAGTGACAGATACGCAGTATTTT. This translates into CSVRDVKVTDTQYF.

This sequence joins TRBV9 and TRBJ2-5; 10 bases align to TRBD1. The V and J ends lost 4 bases and 5 bases, in that order; junction bases with no gene match: 5. The CDR3 loop spans 14 amino acids. Germline CDR1 SGDLS, CDR2 YYNGEE. CDR3 in DNA: TGTGCCAGCAGCCAGGGACAGGGGCCCGAGACCCAGTACTTC. Its protein product is CASSQGQGPETQYF.

The chain employs TRBV7-2 and TRBJ1-2; possible D gene TRBD1, 5 bases. Germline CDR1 is SGHTA and CDR2 is FQGNSA. CDR3 length: 13 residues. With 1 base removed from V and 6 bases from J, the gap between germline ends came to 9 bases. CDR3 residues: CASSLGQGNGYTF. Here the CDR3 DNA reads TGTGCCAGCAGCTTAGGCCAGGGAAATGGCTACACCTTC.

The V gene is TRBV27, the J gene TRBJ1-5; the D gene is possibly TRBD1 (6 bases). Trimming removed 2 bases from V and 6 bases from J, with 17 bases in between. The germline V gene has CDR1 MNHEY and CDR2 SMNVEV (reference sequence). This CDR3 spans 16 amino acids. CDR3 sequence: CASSLTTQGKGQPQHF. As DNA, the CDR3 is TGTGCCAGCAGTTTAACTACACAGGGTAAGGGTCAGCCCCAGCATTTT.